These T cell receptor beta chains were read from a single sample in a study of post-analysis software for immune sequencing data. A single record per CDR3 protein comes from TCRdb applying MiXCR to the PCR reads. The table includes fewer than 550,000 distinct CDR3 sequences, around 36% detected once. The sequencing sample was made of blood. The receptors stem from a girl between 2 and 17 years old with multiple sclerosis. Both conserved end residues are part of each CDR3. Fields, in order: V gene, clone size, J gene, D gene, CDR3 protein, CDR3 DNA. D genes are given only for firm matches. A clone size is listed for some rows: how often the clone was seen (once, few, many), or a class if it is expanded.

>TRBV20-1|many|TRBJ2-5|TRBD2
CSARLADQETQYF
TGCAGTGCTAGACTAGCGGATCAAGAGACCCAGTACTTC
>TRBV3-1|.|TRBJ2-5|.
CASGARETQYF
TGTGCCAGCGGAGCACGGGAGACCCAGTACTTC
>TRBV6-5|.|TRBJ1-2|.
CASSSRGYDGGYTF
TGTGCCAGCAGTTCCAGGGGTTACGATGGTGGCTACACCTTC
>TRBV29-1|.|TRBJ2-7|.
CSVEGLDGEYEQYF
TGCAGCGTTGAGGGCCTCGACGGGGAGTACGAGCAGTACTTC
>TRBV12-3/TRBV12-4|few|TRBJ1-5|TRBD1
CASSPPGQTFLRNQPQHF
TGTGCCAGCAGCCCACCGGGACAGACTTTTCTCCGCAATCAGCCCCAGCATTTT
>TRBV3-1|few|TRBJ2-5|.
CASRPSSTQTQYF
TGTGCCAGCAGACCCTCTAGCACACAGACCCAGTACTTC
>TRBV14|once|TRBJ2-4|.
CASSQRGRTKSIQYF
TGTGCCAGCAGCCAACGGGGGCGGACTAAAAGCATTCAGTACTTC
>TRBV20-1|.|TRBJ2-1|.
CSARAALGTQSSYNEQFF
TGCAGTGCTAGAGCGGCCCTAGGGACCCAGAGCTCCTACAATGAGCAGTTCTTC
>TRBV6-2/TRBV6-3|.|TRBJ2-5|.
CASSYPLQETQYF
TGTGCCAGCAGTTACCCCCTCCAAGAGACCCAGTACTTC
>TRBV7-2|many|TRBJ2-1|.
CASSRPTAYNEQFF
TGTGCCAGCAGCCGACCCACTGCGTACAATGAGCAGTTCTTC
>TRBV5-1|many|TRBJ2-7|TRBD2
CASRASGYPEQYF
TGCGCCAGCAGGGCTAGCGGGTATCCCGAGCAGTACTTC
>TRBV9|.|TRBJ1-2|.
CASSVSGPPRDGYTF
TGTGCCAGCAGCGTCTCGGGCCCTCCGCGGGATGGCTACACCTTC
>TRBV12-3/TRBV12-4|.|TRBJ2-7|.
CASSLGAVEQYF
TGTGCCAGCAGTTTGGGGGCTGTCGAGCAGTACTTC
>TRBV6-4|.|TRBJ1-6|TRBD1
CASRANAGTASGGPLHF
TGTGCCAGCAGAGCCAACGCCGGGACAGCCTCGGGGGGTCCCCTCCACTTT
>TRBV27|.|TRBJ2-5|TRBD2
CASSLGLAGSATYQETQYF
TGTGCCAGCAGTTTAGGGCTAGCGGGGTCTGCGACGTACCAAGAGACCCAGTACTTC
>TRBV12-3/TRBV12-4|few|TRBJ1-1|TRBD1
CASSFQGALTEAFF
TGTGCCAGCAGTTTTCAGGGGGCGCTGACTGAAGCTTTCTTT
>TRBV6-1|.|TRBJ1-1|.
CASSEDSWAYAEAFF
TGTGCCAGCAGTGAAGACAGCTGGGCGTACGCTGAAGCTTTCTTT
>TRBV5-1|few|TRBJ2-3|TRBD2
CASSLELAGGDTQYF
TGCGCCAGCAGCTTGGAACTAGCGGGAGGAGATACGCAGTATTTT
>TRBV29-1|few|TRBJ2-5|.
CSVIRDIQETQYF
TGCAGCGTCATCCGGGACATTCAAGAGACCCAGTACTTC
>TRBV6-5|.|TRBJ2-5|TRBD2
CASSSQTSGYQETQYF
TGTGCCAGCAGTTCCCAGACTAGCGGCTACCAAGAGACCCAGTACTTC
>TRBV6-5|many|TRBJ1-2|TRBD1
CASSSGGDGYTF
TGTGCCAGCAGTTCAGGGGGCGACGGCTACACCTTC
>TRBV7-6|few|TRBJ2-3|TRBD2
CASSLVGSSGGPTDTQYF
TGTGCCAGCAGCTTAGTAGGGTCTAGCGGGGGACCCACAGATACGCAGTATTTT
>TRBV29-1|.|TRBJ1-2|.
CSVTRPNYGYTF
TGCAGCGTTACAAGACCTAACTATGGCTACACCTTC
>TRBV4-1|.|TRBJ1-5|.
CASSQLYRLQPQHF
TGCGCCAGCAGCCAGCTCTACAGGTTACAGCCCCAGCATTTT